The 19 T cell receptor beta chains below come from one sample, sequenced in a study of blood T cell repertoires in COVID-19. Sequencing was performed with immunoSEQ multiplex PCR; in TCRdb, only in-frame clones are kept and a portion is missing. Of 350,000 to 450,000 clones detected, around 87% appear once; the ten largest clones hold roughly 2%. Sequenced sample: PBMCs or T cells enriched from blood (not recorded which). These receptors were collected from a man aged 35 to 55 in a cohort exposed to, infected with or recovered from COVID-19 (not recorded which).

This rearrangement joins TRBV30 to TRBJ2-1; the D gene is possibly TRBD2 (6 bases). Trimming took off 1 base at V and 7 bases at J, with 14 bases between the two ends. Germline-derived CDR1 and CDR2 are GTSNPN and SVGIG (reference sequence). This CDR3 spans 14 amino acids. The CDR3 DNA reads TGTGCCTGGAGTGGGGGGGAGGCAAGGAATGAGCAGTTCTTC. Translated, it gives CAWSGGEARNEQFF.

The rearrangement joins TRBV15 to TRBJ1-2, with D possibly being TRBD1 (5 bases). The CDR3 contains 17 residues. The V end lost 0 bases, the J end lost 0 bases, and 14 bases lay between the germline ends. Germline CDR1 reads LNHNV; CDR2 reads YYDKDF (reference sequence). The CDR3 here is CATSRDGAGRANYGYTF. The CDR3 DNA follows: TGTGCCACCAGCAGAGATGGGGCAGGCCGAGCTAACTATGGCTACACCTTC. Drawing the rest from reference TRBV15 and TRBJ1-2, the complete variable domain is DAMVIQNPRYQVTQFGKPVTLSCSQTLNHNVMYWYQQKSSQAPKLLFHYYDKDFNNEADTPDNFQSRRPNTSFCFLDIRSPGLGDTAMYLCATSRDGAGRANYGYTFGSGTRLTVV.

The CDR3 here is CASSVDSGVGIETQYF. The CDR3 DNA follows: TGTGCCAGCAGCGTAGATTCGGGAGTAGGTATAGAGACCCAGTACTTC. The genes are TRBV9 and TRBJ2-5; the D gene is possibly TRBD2 (6 bases). Germline assignment: CDR1 SGDLS and CDR2 YYNGEE. The V end was cut by 0 bases, the J end by 4 bases, with 16 bases between. CDR3 length: 16 amino acids.

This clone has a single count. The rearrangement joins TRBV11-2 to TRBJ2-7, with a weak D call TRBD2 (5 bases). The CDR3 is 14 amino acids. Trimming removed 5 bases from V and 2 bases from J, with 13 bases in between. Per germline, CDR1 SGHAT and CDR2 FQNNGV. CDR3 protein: CASSPRTGTYEQYF. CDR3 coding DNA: TGTGCCAGCAGCCCACGGACTGGAACCTACGAGCAGTACTTC.

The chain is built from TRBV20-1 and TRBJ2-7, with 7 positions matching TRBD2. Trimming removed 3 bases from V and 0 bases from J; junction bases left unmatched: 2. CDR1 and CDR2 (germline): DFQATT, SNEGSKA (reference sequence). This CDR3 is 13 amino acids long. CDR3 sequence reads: CSASTGGSYEQYF. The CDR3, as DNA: TGCAGTGCTAGTACGGGAGGCTCCTACGAGCAGTACTTC.

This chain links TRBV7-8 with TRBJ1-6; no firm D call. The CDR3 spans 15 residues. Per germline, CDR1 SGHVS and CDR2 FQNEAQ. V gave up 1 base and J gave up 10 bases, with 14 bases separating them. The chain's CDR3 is CASSLEASSGSPLHF. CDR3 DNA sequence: TGTGCCAGCAGCTTAGAGGCCAGCTCGGGGTCACCCCTCCACTTT.

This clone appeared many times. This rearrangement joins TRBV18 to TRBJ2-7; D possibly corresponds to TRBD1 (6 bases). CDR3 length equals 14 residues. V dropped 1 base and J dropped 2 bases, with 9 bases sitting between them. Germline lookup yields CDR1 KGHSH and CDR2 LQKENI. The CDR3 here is CASSPQRDTYEQYF. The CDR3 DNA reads TGTGCCAGCTCACCACAGAGGGACACCTACGAGCAGTACTTC. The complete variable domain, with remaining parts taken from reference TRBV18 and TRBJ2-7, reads NAGVMQNPRHLVRRRGQEARLRCSPMKGHSHVYWYRQLPEEGLKFMVYLQKENIIDESGMPKERFSAEFPKEGPSILRIQQVVRGDSAAYFCASSPQRDTYEQYFGPGTRLTVT.

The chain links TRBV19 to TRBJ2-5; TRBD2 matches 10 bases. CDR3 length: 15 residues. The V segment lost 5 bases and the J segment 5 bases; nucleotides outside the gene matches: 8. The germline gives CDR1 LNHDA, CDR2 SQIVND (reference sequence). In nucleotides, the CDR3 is TGTGCCAGTAGTGTCACTAGCGGGATGAGGGAGACCCAGTACTTC. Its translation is CASSVTSGMRETQYF.

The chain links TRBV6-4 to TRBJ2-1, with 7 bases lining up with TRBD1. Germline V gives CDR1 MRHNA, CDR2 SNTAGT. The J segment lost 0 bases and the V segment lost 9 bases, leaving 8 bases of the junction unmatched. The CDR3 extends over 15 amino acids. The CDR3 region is CARILTGSSYNEQFF. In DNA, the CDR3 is TGTGCCAGGATATTGACAGGGAGCTCCTACAATGAGCAGTTCTTC.

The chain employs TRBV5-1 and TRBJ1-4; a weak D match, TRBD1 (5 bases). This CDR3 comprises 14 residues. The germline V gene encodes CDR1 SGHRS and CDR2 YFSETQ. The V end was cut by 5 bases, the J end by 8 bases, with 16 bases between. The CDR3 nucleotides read TGCGCCAGCAGTCGGGGGACCGAAGGGGAAAAACTGTTTTTT. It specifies CASSRGTEGEKLFF.

The CDR3 spells CASSLGLGGTGELFF. The CDR3 nucleotides read TGTGCCAGCAGCTTAGGACTAGGAGGCACCGGGGAGCTGTTTTTT. V and J are TRBV7-3 and TRBJ2-2; 7 nucleotides align to TRBD2. Germline V gives CDR1 SGHTA, CDR2 FQGTGA. This CDR3 spans 15 amino acids. After removal of 2 bases from V and 4 bases from J, the junction contained 4 bases not matched to a gene.

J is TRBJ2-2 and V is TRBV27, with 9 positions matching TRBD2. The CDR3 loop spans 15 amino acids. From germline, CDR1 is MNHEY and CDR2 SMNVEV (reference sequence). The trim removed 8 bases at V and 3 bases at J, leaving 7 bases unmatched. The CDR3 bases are TGTGCCAGCCGCTTAGCGGGAGTTTACACCGGGGAGCTGTTTTTT. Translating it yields CASRLAGVYTGELFF.

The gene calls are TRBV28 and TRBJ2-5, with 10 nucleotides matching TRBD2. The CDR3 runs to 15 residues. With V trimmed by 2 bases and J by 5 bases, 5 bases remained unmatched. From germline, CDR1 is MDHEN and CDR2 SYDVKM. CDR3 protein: CASSLRLAGKETQYF. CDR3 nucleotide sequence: TGTGCCAGCAGTTTACGACTAGCGGGCAAGGAGACCCAGTACTTC.

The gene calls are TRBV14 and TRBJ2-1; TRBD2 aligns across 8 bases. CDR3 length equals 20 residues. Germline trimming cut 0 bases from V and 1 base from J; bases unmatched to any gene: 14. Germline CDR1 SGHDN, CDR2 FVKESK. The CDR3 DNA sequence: TGTGCCAGCAGCCAAGATCCGAGCGGGAGAATTGTCAGGTCCTACAATGAGCAGTTCTTC. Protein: CASSQDPSGRIVRSYNEQFF.

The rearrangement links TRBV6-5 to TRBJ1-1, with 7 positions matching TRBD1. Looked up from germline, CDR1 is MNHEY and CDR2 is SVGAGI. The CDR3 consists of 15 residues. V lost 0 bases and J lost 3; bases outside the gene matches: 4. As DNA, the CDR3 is TGTGCCAGCAGTTACTCACGACAGGGCCACACTGAAGCTTTCTTT. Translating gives CASSYSRQGHTEAFF.

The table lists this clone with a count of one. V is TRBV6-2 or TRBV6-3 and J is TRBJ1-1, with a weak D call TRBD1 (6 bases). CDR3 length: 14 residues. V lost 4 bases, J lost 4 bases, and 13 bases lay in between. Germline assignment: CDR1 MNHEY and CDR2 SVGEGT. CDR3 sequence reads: CASSSGEGGTEAFF. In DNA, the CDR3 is TGTGCCAGCAGTTCCGGGGAGGGGGGCACTGAAGCTTTCTTT.

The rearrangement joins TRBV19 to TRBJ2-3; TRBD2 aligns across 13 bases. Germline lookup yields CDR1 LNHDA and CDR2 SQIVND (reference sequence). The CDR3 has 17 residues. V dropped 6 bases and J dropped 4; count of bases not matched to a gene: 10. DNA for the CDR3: TGTGCCAGTAGGAGGACTAGCGGGAGTGACGTGGCAGATACGCAGTATTTT. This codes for CASRRTSGSDVADTQYF.

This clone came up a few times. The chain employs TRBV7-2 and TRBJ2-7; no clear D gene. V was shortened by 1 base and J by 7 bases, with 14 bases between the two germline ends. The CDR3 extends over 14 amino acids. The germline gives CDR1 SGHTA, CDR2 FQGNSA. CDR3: CASSLVVLGGEQYF. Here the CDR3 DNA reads TGTGCCAGCAGCTTAGTAGTCCTAGGTGGGGAGCAGTACTTC.

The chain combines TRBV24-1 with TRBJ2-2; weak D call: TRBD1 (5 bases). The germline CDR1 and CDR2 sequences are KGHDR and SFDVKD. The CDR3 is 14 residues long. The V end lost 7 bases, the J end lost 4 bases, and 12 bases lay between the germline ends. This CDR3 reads CATSKPGPTGELFF. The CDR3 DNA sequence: TGTGCCACCAGCAAACCAGGGCCCACCGGGGAGCTGTTTTTT.